This T cell receptor (beta chain) was obtained from a study of regulatory T cells in long-lasting Graves disease. Findings and limits, study-wide: The sample size was small, and this may have reduced accuracy.

CDR3 length equals 16 residues. Unmatched junction bases numbered 8, after V lost 4 bases and J lost 1 base. Germline V gene data show CDR1 as DFQATT and CDR2 as SNEGSKA (reference sequence). Time point: newly diagnosed GD, antithyroid drugs for less than 3 months. Construction of the TCR library relied on RNA isolated from PBMCs. Patients met American Thyroid Association criteria for Graves' disease. In building TCR beta libraries, iRepertoire HTBI primers were used together with Arm-PCR of CDR3 regions. TCRdb called the multiplex PCR reads again in MiXCR, with one record for every CDR3 protein. The repertoire has some 240,000 distinct CDR3 sequences, 15% to 20% of them found once; the top ten carry 10% to 15%. This clonotype was recorded once. As yet, its antigen is unknown. These data also featured in a second study, about T cells in Graves' hyperthyroidism and ophthalmopathy. That source reports: The TCR CDR3 first-round RT-PCR relied on the HTBI primer set. Separating ophthalmopathy from stable hyperthyroidism was achieved by a 13 V-J model.

The sequence came from a woman under 40 with Graves disease. The sequencing here drew on peripheral blood mononuclear cells (PBMCs), taken at new diagnosis, from a patient treated with antithyroid drugs. The chain uses TRBV20-1 and TRBJ2-5; TRBD2 agrees at 11 bases. CDR3 sequence (DNA): TGCAGTGCTAACCGACCGGGACTAGCGGTCCAAGAGACCCAGTACTTC. Encoded protein: CSANRPGLAVQETQYF.